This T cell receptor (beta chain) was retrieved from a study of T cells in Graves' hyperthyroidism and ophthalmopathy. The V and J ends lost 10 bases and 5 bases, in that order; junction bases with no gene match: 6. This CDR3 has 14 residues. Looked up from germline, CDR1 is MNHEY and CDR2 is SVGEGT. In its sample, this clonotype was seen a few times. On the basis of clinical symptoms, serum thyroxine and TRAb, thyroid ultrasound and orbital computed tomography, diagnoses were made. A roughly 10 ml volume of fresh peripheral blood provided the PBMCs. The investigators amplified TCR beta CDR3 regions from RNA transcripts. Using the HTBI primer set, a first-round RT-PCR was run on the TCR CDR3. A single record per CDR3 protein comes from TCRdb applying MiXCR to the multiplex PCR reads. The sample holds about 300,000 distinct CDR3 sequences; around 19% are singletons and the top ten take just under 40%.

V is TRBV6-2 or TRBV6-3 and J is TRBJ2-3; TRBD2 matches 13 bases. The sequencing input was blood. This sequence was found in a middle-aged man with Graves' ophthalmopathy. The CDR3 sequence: CATLAGGKGDTQYF. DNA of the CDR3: TGTGCCACACTAGCGGGAGGGAAAGGAGATACGCAGTATTTT.